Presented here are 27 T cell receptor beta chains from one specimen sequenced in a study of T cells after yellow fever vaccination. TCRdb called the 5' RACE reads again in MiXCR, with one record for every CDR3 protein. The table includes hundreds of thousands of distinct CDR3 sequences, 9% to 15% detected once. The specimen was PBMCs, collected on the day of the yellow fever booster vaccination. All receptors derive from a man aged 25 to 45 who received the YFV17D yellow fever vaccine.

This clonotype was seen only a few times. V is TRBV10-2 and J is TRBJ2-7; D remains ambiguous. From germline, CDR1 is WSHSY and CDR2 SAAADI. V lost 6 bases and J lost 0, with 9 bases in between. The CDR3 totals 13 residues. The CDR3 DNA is TGCGCCAGCAGGGCCGCGAGCTCCTACGAGCAGTACTTC. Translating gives CASRAASSYEQYF.

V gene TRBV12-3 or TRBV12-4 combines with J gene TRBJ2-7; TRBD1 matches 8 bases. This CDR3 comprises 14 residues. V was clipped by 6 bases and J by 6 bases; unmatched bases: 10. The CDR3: CASSAGQGFSEQYF. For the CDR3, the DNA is TGTGCCAGCAGCGCCGGACAGGGATTCTCCGAGCAGTACTTC.

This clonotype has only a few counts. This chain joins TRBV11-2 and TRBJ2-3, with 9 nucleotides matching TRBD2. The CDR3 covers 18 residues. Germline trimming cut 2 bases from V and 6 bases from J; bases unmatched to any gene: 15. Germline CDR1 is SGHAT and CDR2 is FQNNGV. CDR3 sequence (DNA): TGTGCCAGCAGCTTATATCCTAGCGGGACCAAAGGGGGGGATACGCAGTATTTT. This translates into CASSLYPSGTKGGDTQYF.

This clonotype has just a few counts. DNA for the CDR3: TGTGCCAGCAGCTTAAAGGGTTTGGGACTAGCGGGGGGGAGCTCCTACGAGCAGTACTTC. The encoded protein is CASSLKGLGLAGGSSYEQYF. The chain employs TRBV7-8 and TRBJ2-7; 16 bases are shared with TRBD2. Trimming cost V 2 bases and J 0 bases; bases outside gene matches: 10. The V gene's germline CDR1 is SGHVS and CDR2 FQNEAQ. CDR3 size: 20 residues.

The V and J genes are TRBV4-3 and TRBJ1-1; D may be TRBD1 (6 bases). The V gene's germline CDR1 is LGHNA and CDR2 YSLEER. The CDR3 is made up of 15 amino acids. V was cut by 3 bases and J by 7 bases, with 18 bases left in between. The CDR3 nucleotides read TGCGCCAGCAGCCAGGGGGCCTCCTACTTCAGTGAAGCTTTCTTT. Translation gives CASSQGASYFSEAFF.

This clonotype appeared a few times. CDR3 bases: TGCGCCAGCAGCGTCGGACGGCAGAACACTGAAGCTTTCTTT. Translated, it gives CASSVGRQNTEAFF. The V and J genes are TRBV5-1 and TRBJ1-1; D is uncertain. V was clipped by 4 bases and J by 1 base, with 11 bases between them. Germline V CDR1 and CDR2: SGHRS, YFSETQ. This CDR3 contains 14 residues.

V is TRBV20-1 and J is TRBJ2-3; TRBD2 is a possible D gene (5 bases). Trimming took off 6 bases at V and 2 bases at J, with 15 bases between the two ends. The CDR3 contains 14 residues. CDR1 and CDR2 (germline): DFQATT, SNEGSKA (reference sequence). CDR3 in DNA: TGCAGTGCCAGCCCACTAGACTTCACAGATACGCAGTATTTT. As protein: CSASPLDFTDTQYF.

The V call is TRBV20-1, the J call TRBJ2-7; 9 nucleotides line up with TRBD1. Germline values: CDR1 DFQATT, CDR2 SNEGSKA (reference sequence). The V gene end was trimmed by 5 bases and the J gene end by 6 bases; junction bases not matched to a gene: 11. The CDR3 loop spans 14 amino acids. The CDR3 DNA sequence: TGCAGTGCTTCCGACAGGGGGAGGGGGGTCGAGCAGTACTTC. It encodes CSASDRGRGVEQYF.

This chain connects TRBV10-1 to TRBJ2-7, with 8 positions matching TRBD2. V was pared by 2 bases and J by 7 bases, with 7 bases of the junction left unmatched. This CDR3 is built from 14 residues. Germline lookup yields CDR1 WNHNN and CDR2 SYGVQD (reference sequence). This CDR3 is CASSEREGQGEQYF. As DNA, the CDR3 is TGCGCCAGCAGTGAGCGGGAGGGCCAGGGGGAGCAGTACTTC.

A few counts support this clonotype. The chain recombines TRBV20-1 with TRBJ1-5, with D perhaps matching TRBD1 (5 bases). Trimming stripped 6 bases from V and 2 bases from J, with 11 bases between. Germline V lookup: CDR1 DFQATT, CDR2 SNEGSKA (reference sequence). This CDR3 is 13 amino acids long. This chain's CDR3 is CSAVDRGNQPQHF. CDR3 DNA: TGCAGTGCAGTAGACAGAGGCAATCAGCCCCAGCATTTT.

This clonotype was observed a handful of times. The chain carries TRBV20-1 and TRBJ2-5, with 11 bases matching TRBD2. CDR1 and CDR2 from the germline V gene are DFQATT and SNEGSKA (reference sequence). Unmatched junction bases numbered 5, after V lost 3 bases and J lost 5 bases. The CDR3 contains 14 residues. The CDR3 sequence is CSARIAGGRETQYF. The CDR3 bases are TGCAGTGCTAGGATAGCGGGAGGGCGGGAGACCCAGTACTTC.

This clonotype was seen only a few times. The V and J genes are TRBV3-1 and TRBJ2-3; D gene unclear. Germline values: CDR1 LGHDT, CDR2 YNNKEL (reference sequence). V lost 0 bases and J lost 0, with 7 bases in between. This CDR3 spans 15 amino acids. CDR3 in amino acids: CASSQDASSTDTQYF. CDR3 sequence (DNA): TGTGCCAGCAGCCAAGACGCGTCTAGCACAGATACGCAGTATTTT.

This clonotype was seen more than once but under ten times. Here the CDR3 DNA reads TGCAGTGCTAGGACTAGCGGGAGAGGAAATGAGCAGTTCTTC. It encodes CSARTSGRGNEQFF. This chain connects TRBV20-1 to TRBJ2-1, with 12 bases matching TRBD2. V lost 3 bases to trimming and J lost 7 bases; unmatched junction nucleotides: 4. This CDR3 contains 14 residues. CDR1 is DFQATT and CDR2 is SNEGSKA in the germline V gene (reference sequence).

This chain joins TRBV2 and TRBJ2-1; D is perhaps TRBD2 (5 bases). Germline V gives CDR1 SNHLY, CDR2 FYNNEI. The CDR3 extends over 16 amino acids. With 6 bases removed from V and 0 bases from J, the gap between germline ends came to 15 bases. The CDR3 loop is CASRDHERSSYNEQFF. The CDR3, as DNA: TGTGCCAGCAGAGACCACGAGCGGAGCTCCTACAATGAGCAGTTCTTC.

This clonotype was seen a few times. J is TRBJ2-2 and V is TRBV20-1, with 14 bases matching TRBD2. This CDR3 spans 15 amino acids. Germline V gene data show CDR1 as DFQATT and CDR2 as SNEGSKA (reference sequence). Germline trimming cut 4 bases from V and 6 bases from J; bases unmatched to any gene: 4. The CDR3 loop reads CSATGTSGRAGELFF. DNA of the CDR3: TGCAGTGCTACCGGGACTAGCGGGAGAGCCGGGGAGCTGTTTTTT.

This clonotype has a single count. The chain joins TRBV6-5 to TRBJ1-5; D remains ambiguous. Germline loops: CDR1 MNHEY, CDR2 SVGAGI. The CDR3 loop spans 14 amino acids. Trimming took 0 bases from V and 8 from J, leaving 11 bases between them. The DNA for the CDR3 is TGTGCCAGCAGTTACTCGGTCCGGACCGAGCCCCAGCATTTT. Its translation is CASSYSVRTEPQHF.

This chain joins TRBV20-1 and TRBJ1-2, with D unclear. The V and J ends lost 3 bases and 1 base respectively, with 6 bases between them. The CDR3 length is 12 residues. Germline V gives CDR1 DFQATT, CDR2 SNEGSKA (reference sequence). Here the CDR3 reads CSASFLNYGYTF. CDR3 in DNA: TGCAGTGCTAGTTTCCTTAACTATGGCTACACCTTC.

The CDR3 here is CASSPRIGQGNTEAFF. The DNA of the CDR3 is TGTGCCAGCAGCCCACGGATCGGACAGGGGAACACTGAAGCTTTCTTT. This chain uses TRBV7-6 with TRBJ1-1; TRBD1 matches 8 bases. The V gene's germline CDR1 is SGHVS and CDR2 FNYEAQ. The ends lost 5 bases at V and 1 base at J; junction bases unmatched: 9. The CDR3 consists of 16 residues.

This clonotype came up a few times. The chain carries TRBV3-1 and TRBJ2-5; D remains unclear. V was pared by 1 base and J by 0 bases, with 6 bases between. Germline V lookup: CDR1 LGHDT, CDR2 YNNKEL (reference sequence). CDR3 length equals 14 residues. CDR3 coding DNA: TGTGCCAGCAGCCAAGCAAGGGACCAAGAGACCCAGTACTTC. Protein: CASSQARDQETQYF.

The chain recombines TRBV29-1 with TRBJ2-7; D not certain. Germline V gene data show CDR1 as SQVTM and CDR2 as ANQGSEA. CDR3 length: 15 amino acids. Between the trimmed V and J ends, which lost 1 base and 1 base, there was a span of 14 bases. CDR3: CSVEAPSDGSYEQYF. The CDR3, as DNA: TGCAGCGTTGAAGCCCCGTCGGACGGTTCCTACGAGCAGTACTTC.

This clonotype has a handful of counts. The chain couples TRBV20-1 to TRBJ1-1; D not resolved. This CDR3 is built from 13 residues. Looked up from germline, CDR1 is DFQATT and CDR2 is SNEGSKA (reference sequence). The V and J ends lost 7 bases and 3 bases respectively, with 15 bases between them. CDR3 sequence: CSGFKGKHTEAFF. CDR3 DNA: TGCAGTGGGTTTAAGGGAAAGCACACTGAAGCTTTCTTT.

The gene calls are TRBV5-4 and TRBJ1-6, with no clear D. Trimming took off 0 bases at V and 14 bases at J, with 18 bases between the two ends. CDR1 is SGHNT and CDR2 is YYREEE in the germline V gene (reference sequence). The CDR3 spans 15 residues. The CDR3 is CASSLAGRVNSALHF. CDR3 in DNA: TGTGCCAGCAGCTTGGCCGGACGGGTTAATTCGGCCCTCCACTTT.

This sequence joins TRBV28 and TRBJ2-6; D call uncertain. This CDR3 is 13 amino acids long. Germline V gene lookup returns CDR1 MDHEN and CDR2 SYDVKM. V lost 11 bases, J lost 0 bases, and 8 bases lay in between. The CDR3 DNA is TGTGCCGTATGGGACTCTGGGGCCAACGTCCTGACTTTC. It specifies CAVWDSGANVLTF. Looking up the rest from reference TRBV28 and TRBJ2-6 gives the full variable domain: DVKVTQSSRYLVKRTGEKVFLECVQDMDHENMFWYRQDPGLGLRLIYFSYDVKMKEKGDIPEGYSVSREKKERFSLILESASTNQTSMYLCAVWDSGANVLTFGAGSRLTVL.

CDR3 bases: TGCAGTAACACCAAGGTGGGGAACTACGAGCAGTACTTC. It translates to CSNTKVGNYEQYF. V is TRBV20-1 and J is TRBJ2-7; D gene uncertain. The CDR3 spans 13 residues. Germline CDR1 reads DFQATT; CDR2 reads SNEGSKA (reference sequence). The V end was cut by 8 bases, the J end by 3 bases, with 17 bases between.

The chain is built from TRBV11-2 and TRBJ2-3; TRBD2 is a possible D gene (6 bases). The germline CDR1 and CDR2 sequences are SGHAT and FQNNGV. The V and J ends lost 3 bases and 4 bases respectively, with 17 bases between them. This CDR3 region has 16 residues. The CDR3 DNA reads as TGTGCCAGCAGCTTCCGGGGGAGGCCCTCTGCAGATACGCAGTATTTT. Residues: CASSFRGRPSADTQYF.

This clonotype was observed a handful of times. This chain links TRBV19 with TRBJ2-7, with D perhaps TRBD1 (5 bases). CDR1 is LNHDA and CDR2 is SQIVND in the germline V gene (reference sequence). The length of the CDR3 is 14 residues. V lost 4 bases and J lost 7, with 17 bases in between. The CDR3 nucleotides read TGTGCCAGTAGTACAGAGACAGCGTCAAGTGAGCAGTACTTC. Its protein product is CASSTETASSEQYF.

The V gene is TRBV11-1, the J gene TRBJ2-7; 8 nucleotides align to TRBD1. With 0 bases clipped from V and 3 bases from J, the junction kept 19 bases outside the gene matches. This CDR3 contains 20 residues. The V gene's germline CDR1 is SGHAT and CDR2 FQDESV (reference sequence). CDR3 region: CASSLAMGRGRPHESYEQYF. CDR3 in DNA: TGTGCCAGCAGCTTAGCTATGGGCAGGGGGCGCCCGCATGAGAGCTACGAGCAGTACTTC.